The T cell receptor beta chain under discussion was sequenced for a study of T cell responses to AZD1222 COVID-19 vaccine. Study-wide results and limits: Mapped onto spike, vaccine-associated CD4 TCRs spanned it and were dominant at 160-218 and 743-854. Recipients of AZD1222 seropositive at baseline numbered only five or six. Spike-specific TCRs gained breadth and depth after people received two AZD1222 doses. Clonal diversity was possibly underestimated, and white British individuals and females predominated among donors.

Some clones are missing from TCRdb's copy, which holds only in-frame ones; the method was immunoSEQ multiplex PCR. The sample has 90,000 to 150,000 clones; around 90% are singletons. With regard to this clone: The antigen remains undetermined.

V gave up 3 bases and J gave up 2 bases, with 22 bases separating them. The length of the CDR3 is 18 residues. Germline CDR1 is SGHAT and CDR2 is FQNNGV. This clonotype originated in an adult who received the MenACWY meningococcal vaccine as a control. The rearrangement links TRBV11-2 to TRBJ2-5, with D possibly matching TRBD1 (6 bases). The material sequenced was peripheral blood, taken 28 days after the second dose of the MenACWY control vaccine. The DNA of the CDR3 is TGTGCCAGCAGCTTTCTTCTAACGGCAGGGGTTTATCAAGAGACCCAGTACTTC. Protein sequence: CASSFLLTAGVYQETQYF.